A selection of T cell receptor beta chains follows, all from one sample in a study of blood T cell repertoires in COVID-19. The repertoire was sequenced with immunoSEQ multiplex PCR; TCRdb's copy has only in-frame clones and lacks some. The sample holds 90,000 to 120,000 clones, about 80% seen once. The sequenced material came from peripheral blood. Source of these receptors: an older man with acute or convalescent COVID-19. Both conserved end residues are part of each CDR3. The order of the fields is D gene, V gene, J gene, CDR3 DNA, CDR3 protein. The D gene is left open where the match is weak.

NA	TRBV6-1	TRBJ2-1	TGTGCCAGCAGTGAATCTTCACAGGTTAGAGTCGGTGAGCAGTTCTTC	CASSESSQVRVGEQFF
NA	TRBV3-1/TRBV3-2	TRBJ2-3	TGTGCCAGCAGCCAAGATCAGCGCCATACAGATACGCAGTATTTT	CASSQDQRHTDTQYF
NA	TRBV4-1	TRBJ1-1	TGCGCCAGCGGGGCAGGAGAGGCCCTCCAAGCTTTCTTT	CASGAGEALQAFF
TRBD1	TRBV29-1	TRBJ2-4	TGCAGCGGTTTGGGACAGACCTTCCATCTCCTAGCCAAAAACATTCAGTACTTC	CSGLGQTFHLLAKNIQYF
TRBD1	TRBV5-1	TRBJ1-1	TGCGCCAGCAGCCCCGGGACAGGGGACACTGAAGCTTTCTTT	CASSPGTGDTEAFF
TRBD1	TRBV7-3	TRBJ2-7	TGTGCCAGCAGCCGACAGGGCGGTTACGAGCAGTACTTC	CASSRQGGYEQYF
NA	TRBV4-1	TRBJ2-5	TGCGCCAGCAGCCAAGACCGTATACAAGAGACCCAGTACTTC	CASSQDRIQETQYF
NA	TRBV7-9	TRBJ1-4	TGTGCCAGCAGCTTTGGGGGGGCTCTTGAAAAACTGTTTTTT	CASSFGGALEKLFF
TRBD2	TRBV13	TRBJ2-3	TGTGCCAGCAGCTCCGGGGGAGGGCAAGGAACAGATACGCAGTATTTT	CASSSGGGQGTDTQYF
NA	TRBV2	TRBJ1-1	TGTGCCAGCGGAACGGACTACACTGAAGCTTTCTTT	CASGTDYTEAFF
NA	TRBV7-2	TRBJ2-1	TGTGCCAGCAGCTTAGGGGCAGCCGCCTACAATGAGCAGTTCTTC	CASSLGAAAYNEQFF